The 21 T cell receptor beta chains in this list originate from one sample, sequenced in a study of blood T cell repertoires in COVID-19. Repertoires were generated with immunoSEQ multiplex PCR, while TCRdb's copy carries only in-frame clones and drops some. The sample lists roughly 310,000 clones, 90% occurring once. What was sequenced was peripheral blood. All receptors derive from a woman aged 25 to 45 with COVID-19, enrolled during active disease.

This rearrangement joins TRBV9 to TRBJ2-6, with 7 bases aligning to TRBD1. CDR3 size: 16 residues. Germline-derived CDR1 and CDR2 are SGDLS and YYNGEE. V shed 3 bases, J shed 4 bases, and the junction held 7 bases outside the gene matches. In DNA form, the CDR3 reads TGTGCCAGCAGCGCCACGACAGGGACGGGGGCCAACGTCCTGACTTTC. Translation gives CASSATTGTGANVLTF.

The rearrangement links TRBV30 to TRBJ2-1; no firm D call. This CDR3 has 13 residues. Germline CDR1 and CDR2: GTSNPN and SVGIG (reference sequence). Deletions cut 2 bases from V and 1 base from J, with 6 bases between. The CDR3 DNA is TGTGCCTGGAGTATCGGTTCCTACAATGAGCAGTTCTTC. Translation: CAWSIGSYNEQFF.

This clone has a single count. J is TRBJ2-3 and V is TRBV11-2; a possible D gene is TRBD2 (5 bases). Germline loops: CDR1 SGHAT, CDR2 FQNNGV. Trimming pared 5 bases from V and 3 bases from J, leaving 12 bases between. The CDR3 spans 14 residues. CDR3 sequence reads: CASSPQVATDTQYF. The CDR3 bases are TGTGCCAGCAGCCCTCAGGTAGCGACAGATACGCAGTATTTT.

V gene TRBV28 combines with J gene TRBJ2-7, with 8 nucleotides matching TRBD1. The germline gives CDR1 MDHEN, CDR2 SYDVKM. CDR3 length equals 16 residues. Trimming took 3 bases from V and 4 from J; bases not matched to a gene: 11. CDR3 in DNA: TGTGCCAGCAGTTTGCCCACGACAGGGGTTAGGTACGAGCAGTACTTC. Its protein is CASSLPTTGVRYEQYF. The variable domain in full, with the rest retrieved from reference TRBV28 and TRBJ2-7, is DVKVTQSSRYLVKRTGEKVFLECVQDMDHENMFWYRQDPGLGLRLIYFSYDVKMKEKGDIPEGYSVSREKKERFSLILESASTNQTSMYLCASSLPTTGVRYEQYFGPGTRLTVT.

The CDR3 sequence: CATSDAGTSSGANVLTF. The CDR3 bases are TGTGCCACCAGTGATGCGGGCACCAGCTCTGGGGCCAACGTCCTGACTTTC. V usage is TRBV24-1 and J usage is TRBJ2-6; D perhaps matches TRBD2 (5 bases). V gave up 3 bases and J gave up 0 bases, with 11 bases separating them. Looked up from germline, CDR1 is KGHDR and CDR2 is SFDVKD. The CDR3 extends over 17 amino acids.

The chain couples TRBV5-1 to TRBJ1-1; D unresolved. V was clipped by 0 bases and J by 3 bases, with 15 bases between them. CDR3 length: 16 amino acids. Germline V gives CDR1 SGHRS, CDR2 YFSETQ. The CDR3 DNA reads as TGCGCCAGCAGCTTGGAATCGTGGTACATGGACACTGAAGCTTTCTTT. Its translation: CASSLESWYMDTEAFF.

The rearrangement uses TRBV27 and TRBJ2-5; TRBD1 matches 8 bases. The CDR3 contains 15 residues. V lost 7 bases, J lost 1 base, and 8 bases stayed unmatched. The germline V gene encodes CDR1 MNHEY and CDR2 SMNVEV (reference sequence). The CDR3 DNA sequence: TGTGCCAGCACTTATCGACAGGGGCCCCAAGAGACCCAGTACTTC. Residues: CASTYRQGPQETQYF.

For the CDR3, the DNA is TGTGCCAGCAGCCATGACAGCTCTTCTGGAAACACCATATATTTT. As protein: CASSHDSSSGNTIYF. V and J are TRBV4-2 and TRBJ1-3, with D possibly matching TRBD1 (5 bases). Trimming pared 3 bases from V and 1 base from J, leaving 10 bases between. There are 15 residues in the CDR3. The germline V gene has CDR1 LGHNA and CDR2 YNFKEQ.

V usage is TRBV28 and J usage is TRBJ2-7; 8 bases agree with TRBD2. Looked up from germline, CDR1 is MDHEN and CDR2 is SYDVKM. V dropped 7 bases and J dropped 3; count of bases not matched to a gene: 17. The length of the CDR3 is 17 residues. This CDR3 is CASNYHPAAGAIYEQYF. DNA for the CDR3: TGTGCCAGCAATTACCACCCCGCAGCGGGAGCTATCTACGAGCAGTACTTC.

Written as DNA, the CDR3 is TGTGCCAGCAGCTTAGCGGGGGACGAGCAGTACTTC. Translation gives CASSLAGDEQYF. This chain links TRBV11-2 with TRBJ2-7, with D tentatively TRBD2 (6 bases). Germline CDR1 and CDR2: SGHAT and FQNNGV. This CDR3 spans 12 amino acids. The V end was cut by 1 base, the J end by 5 bases, with 6 bases between.

The V and J genes are TRBV24-1 and TRBJ2-3; tentative D call: TRBD2 (6 bases). From germline, CDR1 is KGHDR and CDR2 SFDVKD. The V end was cut by 9 bases, the J end by 6 bases, with 12 bases between. The CDR3 contains 12 residues. The CDR3 region has the DNA TGTGCCACCGGGTCCGGGGGTGATACGCAGTATTTT. Translated, it gives CATGSGGDTQYF.

The V call is TRBV2, the J call TRBJ2-2, with D maybe TRBD1 (6 bases). Between the trimmed V and J ends, which lost 7 bases and 2 bases, there was a span of 17 bases. The germline CDR1 and CDR2 sequences are SNHLY and FYNNEI. The CDR3 totals 16 residues. CDR3 in DNA: TGTGCCAGCATCAAGGGGGAAAATAGAAACACCGGGGAGCTGTTTTTT. Translation gives CASIKGENRNTGELFF. The whole variable domain, filled in from reference TRBV2 and TRBJ2-2, reads EPEVTQTPSHQVTQMGQEVILRCVPISNHLYFYWYRQILGQKVEFLVSFYNNEISEKSEIFDDQFSVERPDGSNFTLKIRSTKLEDSAMYFCASIKGENRNTGELFFGEGSRLTVL.

The rearrangement joins TRBV3-1 (or the pseudogene TRBV3-2) to TRBJ1-3, with D possibly matching TRBD1 (6 bases). V shed 2 bases and J shed 2 bases, with 13 bases lying between them. There are 16 residues in the CDR3. Germline CDR1 reads LGHDT; CDR2 reads YNNKEL (reference sequence). DNA for the CDR3: TGTGCCAGCAGCCAAATTCCGACAGGTCCTGGAAACACCATATATTTT. It encodes CASSQIPTGPGNTIYF.

In DNA form, the CDR3 reads TGTGCCAGCAGCTCCGGGACTAGCGACAATGAGCAGTTCTTC. Protein: CASSSGTSDNEQFF. The gene calls are TRBV11-3 and TRBJ2-1; 10 bases line up with TRBD2. CDR1 and CDR2 (germline): SGHNT, YENEEA. Trimming took 4 bases from V and 5 from J; bases not matched to a gene: 2. CDR3 length: 14 amino acids.

The rearrangement uses TRBV19 and TRBJ2-1; TRBD2 is a possible D gene (6 bases). Trimming pared 7 bases from V and 1 base from J, leaving 8 bases between. CDR1 and CDR2 (germline): LNHDA, SQIVND (reference sequence). The CDR3 totals 13 residues. Here the CDR3 DNA reads TGTGCCAGTACCGGGAGTTCCTACAATGAGCAGTTCTTC. This translates into CASTGSSYNEQFF.

This rearrangement joins TRBV29-1 to TRBJ2-7; D unclear. There are 11 residues in the CDR3. Germline V gives CDR1 SQVTM, CDR2 ANQGSEA. Deletions cut 4 bases from V and 2 bases from J, with 6 bases between. The CDR3 loop reads CSVVGTYEQYF. Written as DNA, the CDR3 is TGCAGCGTTGTTGGCACCTACGAGCAGTACTTC.

The chain links TRBV19 to TRBJ1-5; tentatively, D is TRBD1 (5 bases). This CDR3 region has 17 residues. Trimming removed 1 base from V and 8 bases from J, with 21 bases in between. Germline CDR1 reads LNHDA; CDR2 reads SQIVND (reference sequence). The DNA for the CDR3 is TGTGCCAGTAGTATAGCTTCTCATCAGGGACTTGAGGAGCCCCAGCATTTT. The encoded protein is CASSIASHQGLEEPQHF.

The chain recombines TRBV25-1 with TRBJ2-1; TRBD2 is a possible D gene (5 bases). This CDR3 region has 14 residues. CDR1 is MGHDK and CDR2 is SYGVNS in the germline V gene. Trimming stripped 4 bases from V and 5 bases from J, with 12 bases between. The CDR3 region has the DNA TGTGCCAGCAGTGGATACGGGATAAACAATGAGCAGTTCTTC. Translating it yields CASSGYGINNEQFF.

The rearrangement joins TRBV30 to TRBJ2-1, with 8 positions matching TRBD2. The length of the CDR3 is 16 residues. Germline trimming cut 0 bases from V and 3 bases from J; bases unmatched to any gene: 7. Germline V gene data show CDR1 as GTSNPN and CDR2 as SVGIG (reference sequence). CDR3 in amino acids: CAWSVIREGGYNEQFF. The CDR3 DNA sequence: TGTGCCTGGAGTGTGATCCGGGAGGGGGGCTACAATGAGCAGTTCTTC.

Concerning this clone itself: The junction does not match germline at one end; this may be a read error. The V and J genes are TRBV5-1 and TRBJ2-7, with 13 bases that match TRBD2. This CDR3 contains 16 residues. Per germline, CDR1 SGHRS and CDR2 YFSETQ. For the CDR3, the DNA is TGCGTCAGCAGCTTGGGGACTAGCGGGATCTCCTACGAGCAGTACTTC. It is translated as CVSSLGTSGISYEQYF.

This chain uses TRBV29-1 with TRBJ2-3; 8 positions agree with TRBD1. Looked up from germline, CDR1 is SQVTM and CDR2 is ANQGSEA. The CDR3 is 12 residues long. V shed 7 bases and J 5 bases; nucleotides not matched to a gene: 5. Here the CDR3 reads CSGGQGRDTQYF. CDR3 sequence (DNA): TGCAGCGGCGGACAGGGTCGAGATACGCAGTATTTT.